The sequence of this TCR beta chain was determined in a study of cytomegalovirus exposure and HLA in healthy donors. Regarding the study as a whole: Rarity held for most TCR sequences, but there were some public TCRs that occurred in many donors.

Profiled with immunoSEQ multiplex PCR; TCRdb holds only in-frame clones, not every one. Among some 180,000 clones, 86% were seen once, and the ten largest hold about 7.7%. Of note for this clone: Its antigen is not known.

The length of the CDR3 is 12 residues. The ends lost 4 bases at V and 11 bases at J; junction bases unmatched: 9. Germline V CDR1 and CDR2: SQVTM, ANQGSEA. This chain joins TRBV29-1 and TRBJ2-3; 7 positions match TRBD2. This TCR derives from a man aged 30 to 45 in good health and CMV-seropositive. Sequenced sample: PBMCs. The CDR3 region is CSVAPAGDGQYF. The CDR3 DNA reads as TGCAGCGTTGCTCCCGCGGGAGACGGGCAGTATTTT.